Following are 12 T cell receptor beta chains from one sample sequenced in a study of a mutant IDH1 vaccine in newly diagnosed glioma. The time point was: baseline, week 1 (first vaccination visit). The treatment was: pre-vaccination baseline after standard-of-care therapy. Clones were read by immunoSEQ multiplex PCR, and TCRdb kept only the in-frame ones, dropping some. In the table there are 35,000 to 40,000 clones, roughly 92% of which are singletons. Source: PBMCs, taken from a glioma patient treated with radiotherapy, temozolomide or both. The receptor source for this set is a man aged 18 to 30 with glioma.

This clone was recorded only once. The V gene is TRBV29-1, the J gene TRBJ2-3, with D possibly being TRBD1 or TRBD2 (5 bases each). There are 15 residues in the CDR3. The V end lost 8 bases, the J end lost 0 bases, and 18 bases lay between the germline ends. The germline V gene has CDR1 SQVTM and CDR2 ANQGSEA. For the CDR3, the DNA is TGCAGCATCACAACCGGGACGGAGAGCACAGATACGCAGTATTTT. Translated: CSITTGTESTDTQYF.

The chain links TRBV5-4 to TRBJ1-3; D gene uncertain. This CDR3 region has 16 residues. The V gene's germline CDR1 is SGHNT and CDR2 YYREEE (reference sequence). The ends were cut back, 2 bases at V and 0 bases at J, with 12 bases in the middle. The CDR3 loop is CASSLTGRNSGNTIYF. In nucleotides, the CDR3 is TGTGCCAGCAGCTTAACTGGACGGAACTCTGGAAACACCATATATTTT. The whole variable domain, filled in from reference TRBV5-4 and TRBJ1-3, reads ETGVTQSPTHLIKTRGQQVTLRCSSQSGHNTVSWYQQALGQGPQFIFQYYREEENGRGNFPPRFSGLQFPNYSSELNVNALELDDSALYLCASSLTGRNSGNTIYFGEGSWLTVV.

The chain employs TRBV29-1 and TRBJ2-1; D possibly corresponds to TRBD2 (5 bases). Trimming stripped 0 bases from V and 2 bases from J, with 11 bases between. The CDR3 is made up of 15 amino acids. CDR1 is SQVTM, CDR2 ANQGSEA, per germline. The CDR3 protein is CSVEDGEITYNEQFF. Here the CDR3 DNA reads TGCAGCGTTGAAGATGGGGAGATCACCTACAATGAGCAGTTCTTC.

Only one count was recorded for this clone. The V and J genes are TRBV6-5 and TRBJ1-1; D possibly corresponds to TRBD1 (5 bases). Trimming took 2 bases from V and 1 from J, leaving 8 bases between them. Germline CDR1 and CDR2: MNHEY and SVGAGI. The CDR3 has 14 amino acids. The CDR3 sequence is CASSYLGPNTEAFF. The CDR3, as DNA: TGTGCCAGCAGTTACCTGGGACCGAACACTGAAGCTTTCTTT.

J is TRBJ2-2 and V is TRBV30, with D unresolved. Per the germline V gene, CDR1 is GTSNPN and CDR2 is SVGIG (reference sequence). The CDR3 has 11 amino acids. V lost 5 bases, J lost 10 bases, and 11 bases lay in between. The CDR3 spells CAWAVSVELFF. The CDR3 DNA reads as TGTGCCTGGGCGGTTTCCGTGGAGCTGTTTTTT.

V gene TRBV4-2 combines with J gene TRBJ1-5; TRBD1 matches at 7 bases. CDR3 length: 16 amino acids. The junction had 6 bases not matched to a gene; V was cut back by 1 base and J by 3 bases. The V gene's germline CDR1 is LGHNA and CDR2 YNFKEQ. For the CDR3, the DNA is TGTGCCAGCAGCCAAGGAGGGCAGGGGGTCAATCAGCCCCAGCATTTT. Encoded protein: CASSQGGQGVNQPQHF.

V usage is TRBV5-6 and J usage is TRBJ2-7, with D uncertain. Trimming pared 0 bases from V and 3 bases from J, leaving 7 bases between. CDR3 length equals 13 residues. Germline-derived CDR1 and CDR2 are SGHDT and YYEEEE. DNA for the CDR3: TGTGCCAGCAGCTTGGGCGACCTCTACGAGCAGTACTTC. Amino acids: CASSLGDLYEQYF.

The rearrangement links TRBV19 to TRBJ1-1; D might be TRBD1 (6 bases). The germline V gene has CDR1 LNHDA and CDR2 SQIVND (reference sequence). V was pared by 5 bases and J by 7 bases, with 11 bases between. The CDR3 has 12 residues. The CDR3 reads CASSPQGLEAFF. The CDR3 DNA is TGTGCCAGTAGTCCCCAGGGGCTTGAAGCTTTCTTT. Combining the CDR3 with reference TRBV19 and TRBJ1-1 gives the whole variable domain DGGITQSPKYLFRKEGQNVTLSCEQNLNHDAMYWYRQDPGQGLRLIYYSQIVNDFQKGDIAEGYSVSREKKESFPLTVTSAQKNPTAFYLCASSPQGLEAFFGQGTRLTVV.

The chain employs TRBV29-1 and TRBJ2-7; D may match TRBD1 or TRBD2 (5 bases each). Germline V gene sequence: CDR1 SQVTM, CDR2 ANQGSEA. V was shortened by 3 bases and J by 5 bases, with 20 bases between the two germline ends. CDR3 size: 15 residues. CDR3 nucleotide sequence: TGCAGCGTTGAGGTGCTGGGGGTCCGGGTCCACGAGCAGTACTTC. Protein sequence: CSVEVLGVRVHEQYF.

V usage is TRBV5-8 and J usage is TRBJ1-6; TRBD1 matches at 12 bases. CDR3 size: 15 residues. Germline assignment: CDR1 SGHTS and CDR2 YDEGEE. V dropped 1 base and J dropped 18; count of bases not matched to a gene: 11. This CDR3 reads CASSLHGTGGRIYHF. CDR3 bases: TGTGCCAGCAGCTTGCACGGGACAGGGGGCCGGATATACCACTTT.

J is TRBJ1-2 and V is TRBV27, with TRBD1 matching over 8 bases. CDR1 is MNHEY and CDR2 is SMNVEV in the germline V gene (reference sequence). V gave up 4 bases and J gave up 3 bases; unmatched junction bases: 1. CDR3 length equals 13 residues. DNA for the CDR3: TGTGCCAGCAGTTGGGGACAGGACTATGGCTACACCTTC. Protein product: CASSWGQDYGYTF.

V is TRBV5-1 and J is TRBJ2-7; no reliable D call. V dropped 6 bases and J dropped 3 bases, with 13 bases sitting between them. Germline V gene lookup returns CDR1 SGHRS and CDR2 YFSETQ. This CDR3 spans 13 amino acids. Here the CDR3 reads CASTGGSRYEQYF. CDR3 DNA: TGCGCCAGCACCGGTGGTTCACGCTACGAGCAGTACTTC.